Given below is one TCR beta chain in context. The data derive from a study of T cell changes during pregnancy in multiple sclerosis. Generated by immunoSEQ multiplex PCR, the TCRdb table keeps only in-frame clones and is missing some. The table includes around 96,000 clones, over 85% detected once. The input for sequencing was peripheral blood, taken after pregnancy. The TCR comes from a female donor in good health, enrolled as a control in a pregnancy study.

The CDR3 region has the DNA TGTGCCAGCAGCTTAGATTACGCGGCCGGGGAGCTGTTTTTT. This gives the protein CASSLDYAAGELFF. The chain has TRBV7-2 and TRBJ2-2; D remains ambiguous. This CDR3 contains 14 residues. Trimming took off 1 base at V and 6 bases at J, with 9 bases between the two ends. Germline V gives CDR1 SGHTA, CDR2 FQGNSA.